The 8 T cell receptor beta chains in this list originate from one sample, sequenced in a study of long-term antiretroviral therapy in people with HIV. Survey-level resolution applied to immunoSEQ assay v3.0. Assay: immunoSEQ multiplex PCR; the TCRdb copy retains only in-frame clones and omits some. The data hold approximately 24,000 clones, with approximately 80% observed a single time. The input for sequencing was unsorted PBMCs, taken 1.1 years before starting antiretroviral therapy. The source is a woman aged 25 to 45 with HIV.

This clone was detected once. The chain is built from TRBV18 and TRBJ2-4; D may be TRBD1 or TRBD2 (5 bases each). Germline lookup yields CDR1 KGHSH and CDR2 LQKENI. The CDR3 sequence is 15 residues long. Trimming removed 3 bases from V and 8 bases from J, with 17 bases in between. CDR3 DNA: TGTGCCAGCTCACCCTCAGGGACCCCAGTGGACATTCAGTACTTC. Translated, it gives CASSPSGTPVDIQYF.

CDR3 residues: CASSLGIGGGANYGYTF. DNA for the CDR3: TGTGCCAGCAGCTTAGGGATCGGAGGGGGAGCTAACTATGGCTACACCTTC. V and J are TRBV7-2 and TRBJ1-2; tentative D call: TRBD1 (6 bases). Germline V gene sequence: CDR1 SGHTA, CDR2 FQGNSA. CDR3 length: 17 amino acids. Trimming pared 1 base from V and 0 bases from J, leaving 15 bases between.

The chain combines TRBV4-1 with TRBJ2-1, with TRBD1 matching over 9 bases. The CDR3 loop spans 17 amino acids. V dropped 4 bases and J dropped 0; count of bases not matched to a gene: 7. Per the germline V gene, CDR1 is MGHRA and CDR2 is YSYEKL. The CDR3 sequence: CASSPSAGQGSYNEQFF. The CDR3 region has the DNA TGCGCCAGCAGCCCCTCAGCGGGACAGGGCTCCTACAATGAGCAGTTCTTC.

V is TRBV5-1 and J is TRBJ1-6; TRBD1 matches at 10 bases. Trimming at V came to 0 bases and at J to 9 bases, leaving 9 bases not matched to a gene. Germline V CDR1 and CDR2: SGHRS, YFSETQ. The CDR3 has 17 residues. CDR3 loop: CASSLEDRGRFGSPLHF. In DNA, the CDR3 is TGCGCCAGCAGCTTGGAAGACAGGGGGCGTTTTGGTTCACCCCTCCACTTT.

The chain employs TRBV9 and TRBJ1-1, with D unresolved. Germline CDR1 and CDR2: SGDLS and YYNGEE. Between the trimmed V and J ends, which lost 4 bases and 4 bases, there was a span of 14 bases. The CDR3 contains 14 residues. The CDR3 region is CASSQTVPGTEAFF. In DNA, the CDR3 is TGTGCCAGCAGCCAAACCGTACCGGGCACTGAAGCTTTCTTT.

CDR3 bases: TGTGCCAGCAGCTTGGGGGTGGGCCAGATACAGCCCCAGCATTTT. Translating it yields CASSLGVGQIQPQHF. The chain couples TRBV5-6 to TRBJ1-5; D not resolved. Per the germline V gene, CDR1 is SGHDT and CDR2 is YYEEEE. The CDR3 is 15 amino acids. V lost 0 bases and J lost 7, with 14 bases in between.

This clone was seen a few times. V usage is TRBV5-1 and J usage is TRBJ1-1; TRBD1 aligns across 11 bases. The CDR3 consists of 17 residues. Germline values: CDR1 SGHRS, CDR2 YFSETQ. The J segment lost 3 bases and the V segment lost 2 bases, leaving 9 bases of the junction unmatched. The chain's CDR3 is CASSFGQGARVDTEAFF. CDR3 nucleotides: TGCGCCAGCAGCTTCGGACAGGGGGCAAGAGTGGACACTGAAGCTTTCTTT.

The chain is built from TRBV19 and TRBJ2-5; D may be TRBD2 (6 bases). The CDR3 totals 11 residues. Deletions cut 10 bases from V and 4 bases from J, with 10 bases between. CDR1 and CDR2 from the germline V gene are LNHDA and SQIVND (reference sequence). The CDR3 loop is CATSDGETQYF. In DNA form, the CDR3 reads TGTGCCACTAGCGACGGAGAGACCCAGTACTTC. Full variable domain (outside the CDR3, taken from reference TRBV19 and TRBJ2-5): DGGITQSPKYLFRKEGQNVTLSCEQNLNHDAMYWYRQDPGQGLRLIYYSQIVNDFQKGDIAEGYSVSREKKESFPLTVTSAQKNPTAFYLCATSDGETQYFGPGTRLLVL.